The rows below give T cell receptor beta chains drawn from one sample of a study of glioma-infiltrating T cells. One entry per CDR3 protein, called by TCRdb with MiXCR from the multiplex PCR reads. Here the sample spans approximately 110,000 distinct CDR3 sequences, approximately 25% being singletons. The source material was glioma tissue, nonneoplastic brain tissue, or PBMCs (not recorded which). Every receptor here comes from a human donor with low-grade glioma or glioblastoma, undergoing nonglioma brain surgery, or in good health (not recorded which). CDR3s include the opening cysteine and the closing phenylalanine or tryptophan. D genes are given only for firm matches. Clone size is stated in some rows and not others, as once, few, many or a class when expanded.

V gene: TRBV29-1; CDR3 length: 14; clone size: .; J gene: TRBJ2-7; D gene: TRBD1; CDR3 DNA: TGCAGCGTTGAGACCTTGGGACAGAACTACGAGCAGTACTTC; CDR3 protein: CSVETLGQNYEQYF
V gene: TRBV10-3; CDR3 length: 14; clone size: many; J gene: TRBJ1-1; D gene: .; CDR3 DNA: TGTGCCATCAGCCGGGTAGAGGGGTTCACTGAAGCTTTCTTT; CDR3 protein: CAISRVEGFTEAFF
V gene: TRBV5-1; CDR3 length: 15; clone size: many; J gene: TRBJ2-7; D gene: TRBD2; CDR3 DNA: TGCGCCAGCAGCTGGGGACTAGCGGAGCCATACGAGCAGTACTTC; CDR3 protein: CASSWGLAEPYEQYF
V gene: TRBV19; CDR3 length: 15; clone size: .; J gene: TRBJ1-1; D gene: .; CDR3 DNA: TGTGCCAGTGCATGGAACGGGGAGGTCGACACTGAAGCTTTCTTT; CDR3 protein: CASAWNGEVDTEAFF
V gene: TRBV6-6; CDR3 length: 15; clone size: many; J gene: TRBJ1-1; D gene: .; CDR3 DNA: TGTGCCAGCAGTTACACCGGGACCACCGGCACTGAAGCTTTCTTT; CDR3 protein: CASSYTGTTGTEAFF
V gene: TRBV4-1; CDR3 length: 14; clone size: many; J gene: TRBJ2-1; D gene: .; CDR3 DNA: TGTGCCAGCAGCCAGCCCCCGGCGGTCAATGAGCAGTTCTTC; CDR3 protein: CASSQPPAVNEQFF
V gene: TRBV29-1; CDR3 length: 14; clone size: few; J gene: TRBJ2-5; D gene: TRBD2; CDR3 DNA: TGCAGTGGGACTACTAGCGGGAGATCAGAGACCCAGTACTTC; CDR3 protein: CSGTTSGRSETQYF
V gene: TRBV7-2; CDR3 length: 14; clone size: many; J gene: TRBJ1-1; D gene: .; CDR3 DNA: TGTGCCAGCACCGTATACGGGGGGCAAGCTGAAGCTTTCTTT; CDR3 protein: CASTVYGGQAEAFF
V gene: TRBV19; CDR3 length: 14; clone size: many; J gene: TRBJ1-5; D gene: .; CDR3 DNA: TGTGCCAGTAGTATAGCACGGGGGTATCAGCCCCAGCATTTT; CDR3 protein: CASSIARGYQPQHF
V gene: TRBV6-1; CDR3 length: 16; clone size: .; J gene: TRBJ2-3; D gene: TRBD2; CDR3 DNA: TGTGCCTGCAGCCCAGTCGAGCGGGAGGCCACAGATACGCAGTATTTT; CDR3 protein: CACSPVEREATDTQYF
V gene: TRBV18; CDR3 length: 16; clone size: .; J gene: TRBJ2-7; D gene: TRBD2; CDR3 DNA: TGTGCCAGCTCACCCGGACTAGCGGGAGGTACCTACGAGCAGTACTTC; CDR3 protein: CASSPGLAGGTYEQYF
V gene: TRBV25-1; CDR3 length: 13; clone size: many; J gene: TRBJ2-7; D gene: .; CDR3 DNA: TGTGCCAGCAGTGAAGGGGCCGTTGGCGAGCAGTACTTC; CDR3 protein: CASSEGAVGEQYF
V gene: TRBV18; CDR3 length: 16; clone size: many; J gene: TRBJ2-3; D gene: TRBD2; CDR3 DNA: TGTGCCAGCTCACCCATACTAGCGGGAGTGGCAGATACGCAGTATTTT; CDR3 protein: CASSPILAGVADTQYF
V gene: TRBV28; CDR3 length: 15; clone size: many; J gene: TRBJ2-2; D gene: .; CDR3 DNA: TGTGCCAGCAGTTTAGGACTACCGAACACCGGGGAGCTGTTTTTT; CDR3 protein: CASSLGLPNTGELFF
V gene: TRBV4-3; CDR3 length: 16; clone size: many; J gene: TRBJ2-1; D gene: .; CDR3 DNA: TGCGCCAGCAGCCAAGAATCTAGTGGACCGTACAATGAGCAGTTCTTC; CDR3 protein: CASSQESSGPYNEQFF
V gene: TRBV6-1; CDR3 length: 14; clone size: many; J gene: TRBJ2-7; D gene: .; CDR3 DNA: TGTGCCAGCAAAGGGCTCAGGGGAGTAGGAGAGCAGTACTTC; CDR3 protein: CASKGLRGVGEQYF